This T cell receptor (beta chain) is drawn from a study of T cell responses to AZD1222 COVID-19 vaccine. Second-dose recipients at about 4 or about 12 weeks were treated as one pooled group. J gave up 4 bases and V 5 bases, and 18 bases lay outside the gene matches. This CDR3 is 18 amino acids long. CDR1 and CDR2 (germline): SGHDT, YYEEEE. Some clones are missing from TCRdb's copy, which holds only in-frame ones; the method was immunoSEQ multiplex PCR. The table has fewer than 95,000 clones, 70% to 90% seen once. About this clone itself: Its specificity is unknown.

Regarding the study as a whole: Spike-specific TCR breadth and depth were elevated following two AZD1222 doses. Only six individuals given AZD1222 were seropositive at baseline. Along spike, vaccine-associated CD4 TCRs were found throughout, with dominance at 160-218 and 743-854.

The TCR was taken from an adult who received the AZD1222 COVID-19 vaccine. The sequencing used peripheral blood, collected 28 days after the second AZD1222 dose. The V call is TRBV5-6, the J call TRBJ1-3, with 7 bases that match TRBD1. The CDR3 reads CASRNKLTGTETGNTIYF. In DNA form, the CDR3 reads TGTGCCAGCAGAAATAAATTAACCGGGACAGAAACGGGAAACACCATATATTTT.